A selection of T cell receptor beta chains follows, all from one sample in a study of cytomegalovirus exposure and HLA in healthy donors. Profiled with immunoSEQ multiplex PCR; TCRdb holds only in-frame clones, not every one. Found here are roughly 170,000 clones, approximately 80% of them singletons; the top ten hold 4% to 6%. What was sequenced was PBMCs. These receptors all come from a man aged 18-30 years in good health and CMV-seronegative. Each CDR3 is given with its conserved first and last residue. D genes are given only for firm matches. Only some rows state a clone size, as once, few, many or a class for expanded clones.

d_gene: TRBD2
abundance: .
j_gene: TRBJ2-1
v_gene: TRBV5-1
CDR3nt: TGCGCCAGCAGCTTGGGGGGTCTACTAGCGGGACCCCTCCGGGATGAGCAGTTCTTC
CDR3aa: CASSLGGLLAGPLRDEQFF

d_gene: .
abundance: .
j_gene: TRBJ2-7
v_gene: TRBV5-1
CDR3nt: TGCGCCAGCACCACCGCTAGCGATAATACCTACGAGCAGTACTTC
CDR3aa: CASTTASDNTYEQYF

d_gene: TRBD1
abundance: .
j_gene: TRBJ2-3
v_gene: TRBV6-1
CDR3nt: TGTGCCAGCAGTGACGGACAGGGGGTGACAGATACGCAGTATTTT
CDR3aa: CASSDGQGVTDTQYF

d_gene: .
abundance: few
j_gene: TRBJ2-7
v_gene: TRBV6-5
CDR3nt: TGTGCCAGCAGTTACTCCCCTAGGACACACCGAGACGAGCAGTACTTC
CDR3aa: CASSYSPRTHRDEQYF

d_gene: .
abundance: .
j_gene: TRBJ2-1
v_gene: TRBV28
CDR3nt: TGTGCCAGCAGCCAGTATGAGCAGTTCTTC
CDR3aa: CASSQYEQFF

d_gene: TRBD1
abundance: once
j_gene: TRBJ1-6
v_gene: TRBV2
CDR3nt: TGTGCCAGCAAGGGACAGGGGTTCAGAGATTCACCCCTCCACTTT
CDR3aa: CASKGQGFRDSPLHF

d_gene: TRBD1
abundance: .
j_gene: TRBJ1-5
v_gene: TRBV27
CDR3nt: TGTGCCAGCAGCTACAGGGGGTACAGTCAGCCCCAGCATTTT
CDR3aa: CASSYRGYSQPQHF

d_gene: .
abundance: .
j_gene: TRBJ1-5
v_gene: TRBV10-3
CDR3nt: TGTGCCATCAGTGAACCCGGCGCCGGCGGGAATCAGCCCCAGCATTTT
CDR3aa: CAISEPGAGGNQPQHF

d_gene: TRBD1
abundance: .
j_gene: TRBJ2-7
v_gene: TRBV6-5
CDR3nt: TGTGCCAGCAGTTCCCCGGGACAGGTGTCCTACGAGCAGTACTTC
CDR3aa: CASSSPGQVSYEQYF

d_gene: TRBD1
abundance: .
j_gene: TRBJ2-5
v_gene: TRBV7-3
CDR3nt: TGTGCCAGCAGCTTAACTCCACTTCCGGGACAGGGGGGAGAGACCCAGTACTTC
CDR3aa: CASSLTPLPGQGGETQYF

d_gene: TRBD1
abundance: .
j_gene: TRBJ1-2
v_gene: TRBV6-5
CDR3nt: TGTGCCAGCAGTTACCCGGGACAGGGCCTCTATGGCTACACCTTC
CDR3aa: CASSYPGQGLYGYTF

d_gene: .
abundance: .
j_gene: TRBJ2-5
v_gene: TRBV27
CDR3nt: TGTGCCAGCAGTTTTTTACGGGTCGTTCAAGAGACCCAGTACTTC
CDR3aa: CASSFLRVVQETQYF

d_gene: TRBD2
abundance: .
j_gene: TRBJ2-3
v_gene: TRBV4-2
CDR3nt: TGTGCCAGCAGTTCTAGCGGAGCTAGCACAGATACGCAGTATTTT
CDR3aa: CASSSSGASTDTQYF

d_gene: .
abundance: .
j_gene: TRBJ1-6
v_gene: TRBV12-1
CDR3nt: TGTGCCAGCAGCTTGGGGACAGGGCCCAGGCTACGTTCACCCCTCCACTTT
CDR3aa: CASSLGTGPRLRSPLHF

d_gene: TRBD1
abundance: few
j_gene: TRBJ1-2
v_gene: TRBV11-3
CDR3nt: TGTGCCAGCAGCCCGAGAAACCGCGGGACAGAGTATGGCTACACCTTC
CDR3aa: CASSPRNRGTEYGYTF

d_gene: .
abundance: once
j_gene: TRBJ2-2
v_gene: TRBV9
CDR3nt: TGTGCCAGCAGCGTAGCGGGGAACACCGGGGAGCTGTTTTTT
CDR3aa: CASSVAGNTGELFF

d_gene: .
abundance: .
j_gene: TRBJ2-1
v_gene: TRBV4-1
CDR3nt: TGCGCCAGCAGCCAAGGCCTCCTTAGCTCCTACAATGAGCAGTTCTTC
CDR3aa: CASSQGLLSSYNEQFF

d_gene: .
abundance: .
j_gene: TRBJ2-7
v_gene: TRBV6-5
CDR3nt: TGTGCCAGCAGTTACCCGGGCAGGGACTACGAGCAGTACTTC
CDR3aa: CASSYPGRDYEQYF

d_gene: TRBD1
abundance: .
j_gene: TRBJ2-1
v_gene: TRBV10-3
CDR3nt: TGTGCCATCAGAGGGACAGGATCCAATGAGCAGTTCTTC
CDR3aa: CAIRGTGSNEQFF

d_gene: .
abundance: .
j_gene: TRBJ1-1
v_gene: TRBV19
CDR3nt: TGTGCCAGTAGTATGGCCCAGAACACTGAAGCTTTCTTT
CDR3aa: CASSMAQNTEAFF

d_gene: TRBD1
abundance: .
j_gene: TRBJ1-1
v_gene: TRBV6-6
CDR3nt: TGTGCCAGCAGTTACTTAACAGGGGGCACTGAAGCTTTCTTT
CDR3aa: CASSYLTGGTEAFF

d_gene: TRBD1
abundance: .
j_gene: TRBJ1-2
v_gene: TRBV19
CDR3nt: TGTGCCAGTAGCCCACAGGGGGGGCCTCATGGCTACACCTTC
CDR3aa: CASSPQGGPHGYTF

d_gene: .
abundance: .
j_gene: TRBJ1-3
v_gene: TRBV28
CDR3nt: TGTGCCAGCAGTTTTCCCGGGGCTGGAAACACCATATATTTT
CDR3aa: CASSFPGAGNTIYF

d_gene: .
abundance: .
j_gene: TRBJ1-3
v_gene: TRBV28
CDR3nt: TGTGCCAGCAGTTCCCACATACCCTCTGGAAACACCATATATTTT
CDR3aa: CASSSHIPSGNTIYF

d_gene: .
abundance: .
j_gene: TRBJ1-1
v_gene: TRBV11-2
CDR3nt: TGTGCCAGCGGTGGGAGGGGGTCTGAAGCTTTCTTT
CDR3aa: CASGGRGSEAFF

d_gene: .
abundance: .
j_gene: TRBJ1-1
v_gene: TRBV5-1
CDR3nt: TGCGCCAGCAGCCGAGGAGCGGTGAACACTGAAGCTTTCTTT
CDR3aa: CASSRGAVNTEAFF

d_gene: TRBD1
abundance: .
j_gene: TRBJ2-1
v_gene: TRBV18
CDR3nt: TGTGCCAGCTCAGAACTTCCGGGACAGTACAATGAGCAGTTCTTC
CDR3aa: CASSELPGQYNEQFF

d_gene: .
abundance: few
j_gene: TRBJ1-1
v_gene: TRBV4-1
CDR3nt: TGCGCCAGCAGCCAACCCCCAGGGGCGAAGACTGAAGCTTTCTTT
CDR3aa: CASSQPPGAKTEAFF

d_gene: TRBD2
abundance: once
j_gene: TRBJ2-3
v_gene: TRBV6-5
CDR3nt: TGTGCCAGCAGGAACCGCGGGGGGTCGACAGATACGCAGTATTTT
CDR3aa: CASRNRGGSTDTQYF

d_gene: TRBD2
abundance: .
j_gene: TRBJ2-4
v_gene: TRBV18
CDR3nt: TGTGCCAGCTCACCCGGGGGGGAGATTCAGTACTTC
CDR3aa: CASSPGGEIQYF

d_gene: TRBD1
abundance: .
j_gene: TRBJ2-2
v_gene: TRBV18
CDR3nt: TGTGCCAGCTCGCTGAGACAGGGTTCGAACACCGGGGAGCTGTTTTTT
CDR3aa: CASSLRQGSNTGELFF

d_gene: .
abundance: .
j_gene: TRBJ2-7
v_gene: TRBV5-1
CDR3nt: TGCGCCAGCAGCTTTGATGGACTCTATCTCTACGAGCAGTACTTC
CDR3aa: CASSFDGLYLYEQYF

d_gene: .
abundance: .
j_gene: TRBJ1-1
v_gene: TRBV10-3
CDR3nt: TGTGCCATCAGTGGGACACTGAACACTGAAGCTTTCTTT
CDR3aa: CAISGTLNTEAFF

d_gene: TRBD2
abundance: .
j_gene: TRBJ2-4
v_gene: TRBV27
CDR3nt: TGTGCCAGCTCACGGGCGGGGGGGCTTGACATTCAGTACTTC
CDR3aa: CASSRAGGLDIQYF

d_gene: TRBD1
abundance: .
j_gene: TRBJ1-6
v_gene: TRBV6-1
CDR3nt: TGTGCCAGCAGTGAATCGGCGGACAGGGTTTGGCTTCCCCTCCACTTT
CDR3aa: CASSESADRVWLPLHF

d_gene: .
abundance: .
j_gene: TRBJ2-7
v_gene: TRBV9
CDR3nt: TGTGCCAGCAGCGTAGGGCAGGGAGAGCAGTACTTC
CDR3aa: CASSVGQGEQYF

d_gene: TRBD1
abundance: .
j_gene: TRBJ1-1
v_gene: TRBV9
CDR3nt: TGTGCCAGCAGCCCCCGGCTCGACAGGGGGACTGAAGCTTTCTTT
CDR3aa: CASSPRLDRGTEAFF

d_gene: .
abundance: .
j_gene: TRBJ2-3
v_gene: TRBV29-1
CDR3nt: TGCAGCGTTGAATCGGGGTTTCGTGGACTCGGCACAGATACGCAGTATTTT
CDR3aa: CSVESGFRGLGTDTQYF

d_gene: TRBD2
abundance: .
j_gene: TRBJ2-3
v_gene: TRBV6-1
CDR3nt: TGTGCCAGCGACACTAGCGGGAGGTGGATAGATACGCAGTATTTT
CDR3aa: CASDTSGRWIDTQYF

d_gene: .
abundance: .
j_gene: TRBJ1-1
v_gene: TRBV7-6
CDR3nt: TGTGCCAGCAGCCCCAGGGGACCGAACACTGAAGCTTTCTTT
CDR3aa: CASSPRGPNTEAFF

d_gene: .
abundance: once
j_gene: TRBJ1-1
v_gene: TRBV5-5
CDR3nt: TGTGCCAGCAGCCTCGGAGGCGTGAACACTGAAGCTTTCTTT
CDR3aa: CASSLGGVNTEAFF

d_gene: TRBD1
abundance: .
j_gene: TRBJ1-5
v_gene: TRBV13
CDR3nt: TGTGCCAGCAGCATCGGGACAGATTATCAGCCCCAGCATTTT
CDR3aa: CASSIGTDYQPQHF

d_gene: .
abundance: .
j_gene: TRBJ2-1
v_gene: TRBV7-2
CDR3nt: TGTGCCAGCAGCCCCAACGGACAGCACTACAATGAGCAGTTCTTC
CDR3aa: CASSPNGQHYNEQFF

d_gene: TRBD1
abundance: once
j_gene: TRBJ2-3
v_gene: TRBV2
CDR3nt: TGTGCCAGCAGTGGTTTGACAGGGGCCACAGATACGCAGTATTTT
CDR3aa: CASSGLTGATDTQYF

d_gene: TRBD1
abundance: .
j_gene: TRBJ2-7
v_gene: TRBV5-5
CDR3nt: TGTGCCAGCAGCTTGGAGGGGACAGTACAATTCTACGAGCAGTACTTC
CDR3aa: CASSLEGTVQFYEQYF

d_gene: .
abundance: .
j_gene: TRBJ1-2
v_gene: TRBV2
CDR3nt: TGTGCCAGCACCGAAGACAGCTACTATGGCTACACCTTC
CDR3aa: CASTEDSYYGYTF

d_gene: TRBD1
abundance: .
j_gene: TRBJ1-2
v_gene: TRBV6-1
CDR3nt: TGTGCCAGCAGTGACGCCTTAGGGGGCGCAGATGGCTACACCTTC
CDR3aa: CASSDALGGADGYTF

d_gene: .
abundance: few
j_gene: TRBJ2-7
v_gene: TRBV5-6
CDR3nt: TGTGCCAGCAGGAATGGCAGGGGTTTAGCCTACGAGCAGTACTTC
CDR3aa: CASRNGRGLAYEQYF

d_gene: TRBD2
abundance: .
j_gene: TRBJ2-1
v_gene: TRBV6-5
CDR3nt: TGTGCCAGCAGTTACCGCGGGACTAGCGGGGGCAATGAGCAGTTCTTC
CDR3aa: CASSYRGTSGGNEQFF

d_gene: TRBD1
abundance: .
j_gene: TRBJ1-4
v_gene: TRBV4-3
CDR3nt: TGCGCCAGCAGCCAAGAAACCGGGACAGGGGGCGAAAAACTGTTTTTT
CDR3aa: CASSQETGTGGEKLFF

d_gene: .
abundance: .
j_gene: TRBJ1-1
v_gene: TRBV9
CDR3nt: TGTGCCAGCAGCGTAACCCCCGACAGGTTAAACACTGAAGCTTTCTTT
CDR3aa: CASSVTPDRLNTEAFF

d_gene: TRBD1
abundance: .
j_gene: TRBJ1-1
v_gene: TRBV19
CDR3nt: TGTGCCAGTAGTATATCGGGATGGGCAGGGGGAACTGAAGCTTTCTTT
CDR3aa: CASSISGWAGGTEAFF

d_gene: .
abundance: .
j_gene: TRBJ2-7
v_gene: TRBV9
CDR3nt: TGTGCCAGCAGCGTAGGACAGGCCTCCTACGAGCAGTACTTC
CDR3aa: CASSVGQASYEQYF

d_gene: .
abundance: .
j_gene: TRBJ2-7
v_gene: TRBV18
CDR3nt: TGTGCCAGCTCACCGCAAGAGATTCACGAGCAGTACTTC
CDR3aa: CASSPQEIHEQYF

d_gene: TRBD1
abundance: .
j_gene: TRBJ2-1
v_gene: TRBV9
CDR3nt: TGTGCCAGCAGCGTAGAAGGGGACAGGGGTTACAATGAGCAGTTCTTC
CDR3aa: CASSVEGDRGYNEQFF

d_gene: TRBD1
abundance: .
j_gene: TRBJ1-5
v_gene: TRBV19
CDR3nt: TGTGCCAGTAGTATAGTGCAGGGGGCCCTGGCAAGGCCCCAGCATTTT
CDR3aa: CASSIVQGALARPQHF

d_gene: TRBD1
abundance: .
j_gene: TRBJ1-2
v_gene: TRBV6-6
CDR3nt: TGTGCCAGCAGTTACGGGGTCGTTTGGACAGGTGGCTACACCTTC
CDR3aa: CASSYGVVWTGGYTF

d_gene: .
abundance: .
j_gene: TRBJ2-1
v_gene: TRBV10-3
CDR3nt: TGTGCCATCAGACCACTTCGGACAGTGGAATACAATGAGCAGTTCTTC
CDR3aa: CAIRPLRTVEYNEQFF

d_gene: TRBD2
abundance: .
j_gene: TRBJ2-2
v_gene: TRBV4-2
CDR3nt: TGTGCCAGCAGCCAATTTTCGGGACTAGCGGGCTCTTACACCGGGGAGCTGTTTTTT
CDR3aa: CASSQFSGLAGSYTGELFF